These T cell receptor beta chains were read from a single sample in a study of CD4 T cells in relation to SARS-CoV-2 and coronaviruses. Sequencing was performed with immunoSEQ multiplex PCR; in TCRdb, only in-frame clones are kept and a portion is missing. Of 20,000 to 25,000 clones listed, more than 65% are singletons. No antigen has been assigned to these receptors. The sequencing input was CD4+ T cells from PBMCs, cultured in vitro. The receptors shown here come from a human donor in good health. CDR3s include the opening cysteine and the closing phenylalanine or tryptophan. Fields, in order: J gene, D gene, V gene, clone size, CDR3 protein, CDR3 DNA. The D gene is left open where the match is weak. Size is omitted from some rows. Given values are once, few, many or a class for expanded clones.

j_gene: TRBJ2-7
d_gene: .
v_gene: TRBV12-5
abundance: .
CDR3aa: CASGPRTESEQYF
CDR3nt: TGTGCTAGTGGTCCCCGGACAGAGAGCGAGCAGTACTTC

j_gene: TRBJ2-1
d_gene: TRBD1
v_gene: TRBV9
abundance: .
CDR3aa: CASSIRDRLDNEQFF
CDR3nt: TGTGCCAGCAGCATACGGGACAGGTTGGACAATGAGCAGTTCTTC

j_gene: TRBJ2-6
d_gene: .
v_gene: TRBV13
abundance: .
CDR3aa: CASSLYGFSGANVLTF
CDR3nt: TGTGCCAGCAGCCTGTATGGGTTCTCTGGGGCCAACGTCCTGACTTTC

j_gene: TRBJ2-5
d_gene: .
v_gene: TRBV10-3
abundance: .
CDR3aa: CAISDPPGQETQYF
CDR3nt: TGTGCCATCAGTGATCCCCCCGGGCAAGAGACCCAGTACTTC

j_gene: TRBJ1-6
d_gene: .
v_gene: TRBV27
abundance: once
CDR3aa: CASTIGAYNSPLHF
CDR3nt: TGTGCCAGCACGATAGGGGCCTATAATTCACCCCTCCACTTT

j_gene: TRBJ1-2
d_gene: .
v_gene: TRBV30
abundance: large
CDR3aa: CAWSVRASYGYTF
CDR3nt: TGTGCCTGGAGTGTACGGGCCTCCTATGGCTACACCTTC

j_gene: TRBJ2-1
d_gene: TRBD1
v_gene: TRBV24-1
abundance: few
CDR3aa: CATRPDRANEQFF
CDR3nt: TGTGCCACCAGGCCGGACAGGGCGAATGAGCAGTTCTTC

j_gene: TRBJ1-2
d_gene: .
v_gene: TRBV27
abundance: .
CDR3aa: CASSLYPTLNYGYTF
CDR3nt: TGTGCCAGCAGTTTATATCCAACACTTAACTATGGCTACACCTTC

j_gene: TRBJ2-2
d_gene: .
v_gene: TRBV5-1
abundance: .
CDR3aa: CASSDQGGTGELFF
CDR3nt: TGCGCCAGCAGCGATCAGGGTGGGACCGGGGAGCTGTTTTTT

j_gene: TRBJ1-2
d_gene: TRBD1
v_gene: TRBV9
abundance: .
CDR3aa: CASSPDLRPGQGNYGYTF
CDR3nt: TGTGCCAGCAGCCCCGATCTGCGCCCGGGACAGGGCAACTATGGCTACACCTTC

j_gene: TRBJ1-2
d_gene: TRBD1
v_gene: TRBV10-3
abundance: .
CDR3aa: CAISGTGENYGYTF
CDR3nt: TGTGCCATCAGTGGGACAGGGGAAAACTATGGCTACACCTTC

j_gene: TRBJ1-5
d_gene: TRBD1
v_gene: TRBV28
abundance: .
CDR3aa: CASSLGQVQPQHF
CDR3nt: TGTGCCAGCAGTCTAGGACAGGTTCAGCCCCAGCATTTT

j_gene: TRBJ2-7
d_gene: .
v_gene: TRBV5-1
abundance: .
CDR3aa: CASSLAGEGAYEQYF
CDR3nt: TGCGCCAGCAGCTTAGCCGGGGAGGGGGCCTACGAGCAGTACTTC